This T cell receptor beta chain stems from a study of CD8 T cells in Susac syndrome. A quantity of roughly 0.5 to 1 ug RNA underwent reverse transcription using random hexamers. It was immunoSEQ multiplex PCR that amplified TCR beta CDR3 across 54 Vbeta and 13 Jbeta. MiXCR, run by TCRdb on the immunoSEQ multiplex PCR reads, gives a single entry per CDR3 protein. The data contain about 250,000 distinct CDR3 sequences, 93% of them singletons. Sequencing of TCR beta drew on CD8+ and CD4+ T cells from blood. TEMRA cells were enriched by FACS, while CD8+ and CD4+ T cells were obtained through a negative isolation that was performed magnetically. Germline V gene data show CDR1 as LNHDA and CDR2 as SQIVND (reference sequence). Trimming took 3 bases from V and 5 from J, leaving 7 bases between them. CDR3 length: 13 residues.

The rearrangement links TRBV19 to TRBJ2-2; D tentatively reads TRBD1 or TRBD2 (5 bases each). Sequences were obtained from CD4+ T cells from PBMCs. The clonotype originates from a human donor with multiple sclerosis. DNA for the CDR3: TGTGCCAGTAGTATGGGGGTTACCGGGGAGCTGTTTTTT. Protein: CASSMGVTGELFF. The full variable domain, with the rest looked up from reference TRBV19 and TRBJ2-2, is DGGITQSPKYLFRKEGQNVTLSCEQNLNHDAMYWYRQDPGQGLRLIYYSQIVNDFQKGDIAEGYSVSREKKESFPLTVTSAQKNPTAFYLCASSMGVTGELFFGEGSRLTVL.